The 21 T cell receptor beta chains below come from one sample, sequenced in a study of T cells after yellow fever vaccination (dated by TCRdb to the late 2010s). The method behind the library was 5' RACE. The instrument given in TCRdb is Illumina HiSeq 2500. TCRdb reanalyzed the raw reads on its own, using fastp at Q25 for trimming and MiXCR for clone calling, and kept in-frame beta chains. Rows with a matching CDR3 protein are joined into one entry that keeps the most common DNA and genes. A total of around 400,000 distinct CDR3 sequences appear in this sample, around 10% of them only once. The ten largest make up around 18% of the sample. Read against the paper, the sample's treatment or condition label means: live attenuated yellow fever vaccine strain. The sample here was PBMCs, taken on the day of the first yellow fever vaccination. Source of these receptors: a man aged 18-30 years who received the YFV17D yellow fever vaccine.

Only a few counts were recorded for this clonotype. The genes are TRBV6-6 and TRBJ2-1; D is unresolved. Trimming took off 3 bases at V and 8 bases at J, with 2 bases between the two ends. Germline V gene lookup returns CDR1 MNHNY and CDR2 SVGAGI (reference sequence). The CDR3 has 10 amino acids. CDR3 nucleotide sequence: TGTGCCAGCAGTTATGATGAGCAGTTCTTC. It codes for CASSYDEQFF.

This clonotype was counted only a few times. The rearrangement uses TRBV7-8 and TRBJ2-1; 7 bases align to TRBD2. There are 16 residues in the CDR3. Germline trimming cut 1 base from V and 6 bases from J; bases unmatched to any gene: 9. Germline V gene data show CDR1 as SGHVS and CDR2 as FQNEAQ. The CDR3 loop is CASSLVASGGSNEQFF. DNA of the CDR3: TGTGCCAGCAGCTTAGTGGCTAGCGGAGGCTCCAATGAGCAGTTCTTC.

This chain links TRBV11-2 with TRBJ1-5, with D tentatively TRBD1 (5 bases). This CDR3 comprises 16 residues. Trimming removed 4 bases at V and 4 bases at J, with 17 bases between. CDR1 and CDR2 (germline): SGHAT, FQNNGV. The CDR3 reads CASSSSSGTANQPQHF. Here the CDR3 DNA reads TGTGCCAGCAGCTCCTCTTCCGGGACGGCGAATCAGCCCCAGCATTTT.

The rearrangement links TRBV20-1 to TRBJ2-1, with D perhaps matching TRBD1 or TRBD2 (5 bases each). Deletions cut 6 bases from V and 9 bases from J, with 24 bases between. From germline, CDR1 is DFQATT and CDR2 SNEGSKA (reference sequence). There are 15 residues in the CDR3. The CDR3 protein is CSARKVGTLYGEQFF. DNA of the CDR3: TGCAGTGCAAGAAAGGTGGGGACCCTGTACGGTGAGCAGTTCTTC.

The rearrangement uses TRBV5-1 and TRBJ1-1; 9 bases align to TRBD1. V was pared by 4 bases and J by 13 bases, with 11 bases of the junction left unmatched. Per the germline V gene, CDR1 is SGHRS and CDR2 is YFSETQ. This CDR3 has 13 amino acids. The CDR3 protein is CASSRRQGEFVFF. The CDR3 nucleotides are TGCGCCAGCAGCCGCCGACAGGGGGAGTTCGTTTTCTTT. The full variable domain, rest sourced from reference TRBV5-1 and TRBJ1-1, is KAGVTQTPRYLIKTRGQQVTLSCSPISGHRSVSWYQQTPGQGLQFLFEYFSETQRNKGNFPGRFSGRQFSNSRSEMNVSTLELGDSALYLCASSRRQGEFVFFGQGTRLTVV.

There are a few counts of this clonotype. CDR3 nucleotides: TGTGCCAGCAGCTTAAGGTCCGGCGGGGGGGCAGATACCGGGGAGCTGTTTTTT. Protein: CASSLRSGGGADTGELFF. V usage is TRBV7-8 and J usage is TRBJ2-2, with 9 bases lining up with TRBD2. The CDR3 loop spans 18 amino acids. Germline CDR1 is SGHVS and CDR2 is FQNEAQ. Unmatched junction bases numbered 12, after V lost 2 bases and J lost 5 bases. The full variable domain, its missing parts supplied by reference TRBV7-8 and TRBJ2-2, is GAGVSQSPRYKVAKRGQDVALRCDPISGHVSLFWYQQALGQGPEFLTYFQNEAQLDKSGLPSDRFFAERPEGSVSTLKIQRTQQEDSAVYLCASSLRSGGGADTGELFFGEGSRLTVL.

This clonotype was picked up a small number of times. V and J are TRBV28 and TRBJ2-7; TRBD1 matches 8 bases. Germline CDR1 MDHEN, CDR2 SYDVKM. The V gene end was trimmed by 1 base and the J gene end by 3 bases; junction bases not matched to a gene: 2. This CDR3 has 14 residues. This CDR3 is CASSLSDRGYEQYV. The CDR3 coding sequence is TGTGCCAGCAGTTTATCCGACAGGGGCTACGAGCAGTACGTC.

This clonotype was detected only a few times. The CDR3 spells CASSGMDGKTPSSYNEQFF. The CDR3 coding sequence is TGTGCCAGCAGCGGTATGGACGGCAAAACCCCGAGCTCCTACAATGAGCAGTTCTTC. The chain combines TRBV5-6 with TRBJ2-1; D is undetermined. With 4 bases removed from V and 0 bases from J, the gap between germline ends came to 23 bases. Germline V gene lookup returns CDR1 SGHDT and CDR2 YYEEEE. The CDR3 length is 19 residues.

The J gene is TRBJ1-2, the V gene TRBV5-4; TRBD1 agrees at 10 bases. Germline CDR1 is SGHNT and CDR2 is YYREEE (reference sequence). The CDR3 spans 18 residues. J lost 2 bases, V lost 1 base, and 11 bases had no gene match. This CDR3 reads CASSLPGQGKPFNYGYTF. The CDR3 DNA follows: TGTGCCAGCAGCTTGCCGGGACAGGGGAAACCTTTCAACTATGGCTACACCTTC.

The chain recombines TRBV7-9 with TRBJ2-3; D could derive from TRBD1 or TRBD2 (5 bases each). The CDR3 spans 16 residues. Trimming shortened V by 1 base and J by 2 bases, and 13 bases separated the two germline ends. Germline values: CDR1 SEHNR, CDR2 FQNEAQ (reference sequence). DNA of the CDR3: TGTGCCAGCAGCTTAGTAGTCGGGGACCCCACAGATACGCAGTATTTT. It encodes CASSLVVGDPTDTQYF.

The gene calls are TRBV5-5 and TRBJ2-1; no definite D call. The V gene lost 4 bases and the J gene lost 1 base, with 12 bases spanning the gap. Germline V CDR1 and CDR2: SGHKS, YYEKEE (reference sequence). This CDR3 has 15 residues. This CDR3 is CASSPYYLSYNEQFF. The CDR3 nucleotides read TGTGCCAGCAGCCCCTACTACCTTTCCTACAATGAGCAGTTCTTC. The whole variable domain, remainder taken from reference TRBV5-5 and TRBJ2-1, is DAGVTQSPTHLIKTRGQQVTLRCSPISGHKSVSWYQQVLGQGPQFIFQYYEKEERGRGNFPDRFSARQFPNYSSELNVNALLLGDSALYLCASSPYYLSYNEQFFGPGTRLTVL.

V and J are TRBV7-9 and TRBJ1-3, with no clear D. The CDR3 is made up of 14 amino acids. The V end lost 5 bases, the J end lost 1 base, and 9 bases lay between the germline ends. From germline, CDR1 is SEHNR and CDR2 FQNEAQ (reference sequence). The CDR3: CASSLQTSGNTIYF. CDR3 bases: TGTGCCAGCAGCCTTCAGACATCTGGAAACACCATATATTTT. The variable domain in full, with the rest retrieved from reference TRBV7-9 and TRBJ1-3, is DTGVSQNPRHKITKRGQNVTFRCDPISEHNRLYWYRQTLGQGPEFLTYFQNEAQLEKSRLLSDRFSAERPKGSFSTLEIQRTEQGDSAMYLCASSLQTSGNTIYFGEGSWLTVV.

This clonotype was detected a few times. The chain is built from TRBV6-5 and TRBJ2-2; 9 positions agree with TRBD2. Unmatched junction bases numbered 5, after V lost 1 base and J lost 5 bases. CDR1 and CDR2 from the germline V gene are MNHEY and SVGAGI. The CDR3 extends over 16 amino acids. CDR3 loop: CASSYLGLAGTGELFF. For the CDR3, the DNA is TGTGCCAGCAGTTACTTGGGACTAGCTGGGACCGGGGAGCTGTTTTTT.

This chain joins TRBV5-4 and TRBJ2-1, with D perhaps matching TRBD1 or TRBD2 (5 bases each). The CDR3 covers 15 residues. Germline V CDR1 and CDR2: SGHNT, YYREEE (reference sequence). V lost 7 bases, J lost 3 bases, and 17 bases lay in between. Written as DNA, the CDR3 is TGTGCCAGCCAGGGTCCAGAGGGAATCTACAATGAGCAGTTCTTC. Protein product: CASQGPEGIYNEQFF.

This clonotype occurred a few times. V and J are TRBV19 and TRBJ2-1; 7 bases line up with TRBD1. This CDR3 region has 15 residues. Trimming cost V 0 bases and J 2 bases; bases outside gene matches: 1. Germline CDR1 reads LNHDA; CDR2 reads SQIVND (reference sequence). The CDR3 bases are TGTGCCAGTAGTATAGATACAGGGGCCTACAATGAGCAGTTCTTC. Protein product: CASSIDTGAYNEQFF.

This chain links TRBV7-8 with TRBJ1-3; tentative D call: TRBD1 (5 bases). Germline V gives CDR1 SGHVS, CDR2 FQNEAQ. V was clipped by 6 bases and J by 9 bases, with 24 bases between them. This CDR3 spans 16 amino acids. CDR3 DNA sequence: TGTGCCAGCAGTCAGTCCCCGCAGGGAACGTTTGGCACCATATATTTT. It yields the protein CASSQSPQGTFGTIYF.

This clonotype showed up just a few times. The chain is built from TRBV6-1 and TRBJ2-2, with a tentative D call TRBD1 (6 bases). The V end lost 6 bases, the J end lost 2 bases, and 13 bases lay between the germline ends. CDR3 length: 15 amino acids. In germline, CDR1 is MNHNS, CDR2 SASEGT. Here the CDR3 reads CASSSQGFNTGELFF. CDR3 nucleotide sequence: TGTGCCAGCAGCAGTCAGGGGTTCAACACCGGGGAGCTGTTTTTT.

In its sample, this clonotype was seen a few times. J is TRBJ2-2 and V is TRBV7-6; unclear D gene. Between the trimmed V and J ends, which lost 11 bases and 1 base, there was a span of 5 bases. The CDR3 is made up of 11 amino acids. Germline loops: CDR1 SGHVS, CDR2 FNYEAQ. CDR3 sequence: CAVRNTGELFF. Here the CDR3 DNA reads TGTGCCGTCAGGAACACCGGGGAGCTGTTTTTT.

Details on this clonotype: This may be a read error, as it is one base from a much larger clone. The V and J genes are TRBV7-8 and TRBJ2-1; D is ambiguous. The CDR3 totals 15 residues. CDR1 is SGHVS, CDR2 FQNEAQ, per germline. Trimming took 5 bases from V and 3 from J, leaving 14 bases between them. This CDR3 reads CASSTYSGYYNEQFF. CDR3 in DNA: TGTGCCAGCAGCACGTACTCGGGCTACTACAATGAGCAGTTCTTC.

The sample holds a few counts of this clonotype. The chain joins TRBV12-3 or TRBV12-4 to TRBJ1-1; a weak D match, TRBD1 (5 bases). The CDR3 contains 13 residues. Trimming removed 6 bases at V and 7 bases at J, with 15 bases between. For the CDR3, the DNA is TGTGCCAGCAGCCGTGACAGCAAATTTGAAGCTTTCTTT. This translates into CASSRDSKFEAFF.

The gene calls are TRBV15 and TRBJ2-1; tentative D call: TRBD1 (6 bases). The CDR3 covers 17 residues. Germline V gene lookup returns CDR1 LNHNV and CDR2 YYDKDF (reference sequence). Deletions cut 2 bases from V and 0 bases from J, with 14 bases between. CDR3 in DNA: TGTGCCACCAGCAGACTGTGGGACACGAGCTCCTACAATGAGCAGTTCTTC. As protein: CATSRLWDTSSYNEQFF.